This is a list of T cell receptor beta chains from one sample in a study of blood T cell repertoires in COVID-19. This table comes from immunoSEQ multiplex PCR, and its TCRdb copy is limited to in-frame clones, with some not included. The table shows roughly 200,000 clones, with over 75% occurring only once. The specimen was peripheral blood. The source is a person between 65 and 79 years old with COVID-19, enrolled during active disease. The CDR3 runs from the conserved cysteine through the conserved F or W. The D gene is left open where the match is weak. Expanded clones get a size class; other rows say once, few or many, or leave the size out.

CASSLQGLLGQYF | TGTGCCAGCAGTTTGCAGGGCCTCCTGGGGCAGTACTTC | TRBJ2-7 | - | TRBV12-3/TRBV12-4 | -
CASSPRTGNTEAFF | TGTGCCAGCAGCCCACGGACAGGAAACACTGAAGCTTTCTTT | TRBJ1-1 | TRBD1 | TRBV7-9 | -
CASTDRLAGVVNEQFF | TGTGCCAGTACCGATCGACTAGCGGGAGTAGTCAATGAGCAGTTCTTC | TRBJ2-1 | TRBD2 | TRBV19 | -
CASSTRRGTGSSYGYTF | TGTGCCAGTAGTACCCGAAGAGGGACAGGGTCTAGCTATGGCTACACCTTC | TRBJ1-2 | TRBD1 | TRBV19 | -
CASSFTGETEAFF | TGTGCCAGCAGTTTTACAGGGGAGACTGAAGCTTTCTTT | TRBJ1-1 | TRBD1 | TRBV27 | once
CASSIRDSQSQETQYF | TGCGCCAGCAGCATCCGGGACAGTCAGTCCCAAGAGACCCAGTACTTC | TRBJ2-5 | TRBD1 | TRBV5-1 | -
CASSDRLDRFQETQYF | TGTGCCAGCAGTGATCGATTGGACAGGTTCCAAGAGACCCAGTACTTC | TRBJ2-5 | TRBD1 | TRBV6-1 | -
CASSQEWTSGGNEQFF | TGTGCCAGCAGCCAAGAGTGGACTAGCGGGGGGAATGAGCAGTTCTTC | TRBJ2-1 | TRBD2 | TRBV3-1/TRBV3-2 | -
CASSYSYGYTF | TGTGCCAGTAGCTACAGCTATGGCTACACCTTC | TRBJ1-2 | - | TRBV19 | -
CASSPTGYEKLFF | TGTGCCAGCTCTCCTACAGGGTATGAAAAACTGTTTTTT | TRBJ1-4 | - | TRBV27 | -
CASSGVRRGRDSYNEQFF | TGTGCCAGCAGCGGGGTAAGGAGAGGGCGGGACTCCTACAATGAGCAGTTCTTC | TRBJ2-1 | - | TRBV5-4 | -
CASSPSEYAIYF | TGTGCCAGCAGCCCCAGCGAGTACGCCATATATTTT | TRBJ1-3 | - | TRBV4-2 | -
CASSRLAGGPGEQYF | TGTGCCAGCAGCAGACTAGCGGGAGGGCCGGGCGAGCAGTACTTC | TRBJ2-7 | TRBD2 | TRBV7-6 | -
CASSPGWEEQFF | TGCGCCAGCAGCCCGGGATGGGAGGAGCAGTTCTTC | TRBJ2-1 | - | TRBV5-1 | -
CASGQEATEAFF | TGTGCCAGCGGACAGGAGGCCACTGAAGCTTTCTTT | TRBJ1-1 | TRBD1 | TRBV6-5 | -
CASMGEGREQFF | TGTGCCAGCATGGGAGAGGGAAGGGAGCAGTTCTTC | TRBJ2-1 | - | TRBV2 | -
CASSSDRGYEKLFF | TGTGCCAGCAGCTCGGACAGGGGGTATGAAAAACTGTTTTTT | TRBJ1-4 | TRBD1 | TRBV7-2 | -
CASSPGDRQSNEKLFF | TGCGCCAGCAGCCCTGGGGACAGGCAGAGTAATGAAAAACTGTTTTTT | TRBJ1-4 | TRBD1 | TRBV5-1 | -
CASSNFRVSPLHF | TGTGCCAGTAGTAATTTTCGGGTCTCACCCCTCCACTTT | TRBJ1-6 | - | TRBV19 | -
CASSQGPSGGANTGELFF | TGCGCCAGCAGCCAAGGCCCCTCTGGGGGCGCGAACACCGGGGAGCTGTTTTTT | TRBJ2-2 | - | TRBV4-1 | -
CASSLSGNTIYF | TGTGCCAGCAGCCTCTCTGGAAACACCATATATTTT | TRBJ1-3 | - | TRBV9 | -
CASSYTGGSKETQYF | TGTGCCAGCAGTTATACAGGGGGCAGTAAGGAGACCCAGTACTTC | TRBJ2-5 | TRBD1 | TRBV7-3 | -
CASSPGSSYNSPLHF | TGTGCCAGCAGCCCGGGGAGCTCCTATAATTCACCCCTCCACTTT | TRBJ1-6 | - | TRBV9 | -
CASSRDKSSYEQYF | TGTGCCAGCAGCCGGGACAAGAGCTCCTACGAGCAGTACTTC | TRBJ2-7 | - | TRBV7-6 | -
CASSRLAGGLDTQYF | TGTGCCAGTAGTAGGCTAGCGGGAGGTTTAGATACGCAGTATTTT | TRBJ2-3 | TRBD2 | TRBV19 | once
CASSLGQPGEQYF | TGCGCCAGCAGCCTGGGACAGCCTGGCGAGCAGTACTTC | TRBJ2-7 | TRBD1 | TRBV5-1 | once
CASRRTEQSYGYTF | TGTGCCAGCAGAAGGACAGAGCAAAGTTATGGCTACACCTTC | TRBJ1-2 | - | TRBV27 | -
CASSPVLAGARSTDTQYF | TGTGCCAGCTCACCAGTACTAGCGGGGGCCCGAAGCACAGATACGCAGTATTTT | TRBJ2-3 | TRBD2 | TRBV18 | -
CASTPRQRYGYTF | TGTGCCAGCACCCCCCGACAGAGATATGGCTACACCTTC | TRBJ1-2 | - | TRBV12-3/TRBV12-4 | -
CASSFYRGTPFVAFF | TGTGCCAGCAGTTTTTACAGGGGGACCCCGTTTGTAGCTTTCTTT | TRBJ1-1 | TRBD1 | TRBV28 | -
CASSSVPPGTVVYNEQFF | TGTGCCAGCAGCTCGGTCCCCCCTGGGACAGTCGTCTACAATGAGCAGTTCTTC | TRBJ2-1 | TRBD1 | TRBV5-8 | few
CASSQPTLDKNTIYF | TGTGCCAGCAGCCAACCAACCCTCGACAAAAACACCATATATTTT | TRBJ1-3 | - | TRBV3-1/TRBV3-2 | -
CASSQRSGGNTGELFF | TGTGCCAGCAGCCAGCGGAGCGGGGGGAACACCGGGGAGCTGTTTTTT | TRBJ2-2 | TRBD2 | TRBV4-2 | -
CASSVEGGARSTEAFF | TGTGCCAGCAGCGTAGAAGGGGGGGCGCGTAGCACTGAAGCTTTCTTT | TRBJ1-1 | - | TRBV9 | -
CAWSVGGSTEAFF | TGTGCCTGGAGTGTTGGGGGCTCTACTGAAGCTTTCTTT | TRBJ1-1 | - | TRBV30 | -
CASSQLIGANYNEQFF | TGTGCCAGCAGCCAACTTATAGGGGCCAATTACAATGAGCAGTTCTTC | TRBJ2-1 | - | TRBV3-1/TRBV3-2 | -
CASSLPGVWNEQFF | TGTGCCAGCAGTTTGCCCGGTGTTTGGAATGAGCAGTTCTTC | TRBJ2-1 | - | TRBV28 | -
CATLPGGAEAFF | TGTGCCACCCTGCCAGGGGGAGCTGAAGCTTTCTTT | TRBJ1-1 | TRBD1 | TRBV12-3/TRBV12-4 | -
CASSYPSENAIYF | TGTGCCAGCAGCTACCCATCCGAGAACGCCATATATTTT | TRBJ1-3 | - | TRBV7-9 | once
CASSEDAGIQPQHF | TGTGCCAGCAGTGAAGACGCAGGGATTCAGCCCCAGCATTTT | TRBJ1-5 | - | TRBV6-1 | -
CASSVLSGATEAFF | TGTGCCAGTAGTGTGCTCTCAGGGGCCACTGAAGCTTTCTTT | TRBJ1-1 | - | TRBV19 | few
CASSTGDSGWGEKLFF | TGCGCCAGCAGCACCGGGGACTCCGGCTGGGGTGAAAAACTGTTTTTT | TRBJ1-4 | - | TRBV4-1 | once
CAWTENSNQPQHF | TGTGCCTGGACAGAAAATAGCAATCAGCCCCAGCATTTT | TRBJ1-5 | - | TRBV30 | -
CASRSIETQYF | TGTGCCAGCCGTTCTATAGAGACCCAGTACTTC | TRBJ2-5 | - | TRBV7-2 | -
CASSQNRVNTEAFF | TGTGCCAGCAGTCAGAACAGGGTGAACACTGAAGCTTTCTTT | TRBJ1-1 | - | TRBV6-5 | -
CASSVSGLNEQFF | TGTGCCAGCAGCGTATCAGGGCTCAATGAGCAGTTCTTC | TRBJ2-1 | - | TRBV9 | -
CASSSLGGAPLHF | TGTGCCAGCAGTTCCCTGGGCGGGGCACCCCTCCACTTT | TRBJ1-6 | - | TRBV27 | -
CASSHEGGRARVDF | TGTGCCAGCAGTCACGAGGGCGGGAGGGCCAGGGTGGACTTC | TRBJ2-5 | TRBD2 | TRBV6-5 | -
CASSISLVDGYTF | TGTGCCAGTAGTATAAGTTTAGTGGATGGCTACACCTTC | TRBJ1-2 | - | TRBV19 | -
CASRSGDRGGYEQYF | TGTGCCAGCAGGAGTGGGGACAGGGGGGGCTACGAGCAGTACTTC | TRBJ2-7 | TRBD1 | TRBV6-5 | -
CASSQDRGLTPLHF | TGTGCCAGCAGTCAAGACAGGGGGCTTACACCCCTCCACTTT | TRBJ1-6 | TRBD1 | TRBV28 | -
CASSLLPFGTSGITDTQYF | TGTGCCAGCAGCCTCCTCCCCTTCGGGACTAGCGGGATCACAGATACGCAGTATTTT | TRBJ2-3 | TRBD2 | TRBV7-2 | -
CASSPGTTYNEQFF | TGTGCCAGCAGTCCTGGGACTACTTACAATGAGCAGTTCTTC | TRBJ2-1 | TRBD2 | TRBV28 | -
CASRYGQGVRNTIYF | TGTGCCAGCAGATATGGACAGGGGGTAAGAAACACCATATATTTT | TRBJ1-3 | TRBD1 | TRBV3-1/TRBV3-2 | -